These 14 T cell receptor beta chains were sequenced from one sample in a study of CD8 T cells in ankylosing spondylitis. A single record per CDR3 protein comes from TCRdb applying MiXCR to the 5' RACE reads. Of under 250,000 distinct CDR3 sequences listed, approximately 7.3% are singletons. Study-wide findings and caveats: There was a TCR beta motif, made of several highly homologous variants, that appeared characteristic of ankylosing spondylitis blood.

Antigens for these TCRs are unknown. What was sequenced was blood, either unsorted or a sorted T cell fraction (not recorded which). The receptors stem from a male donor with ankylosing spondylitis.

The chain carries TRBV4-1 and TRBJ2-7, with unresolved D. The germline gives CDR1 MGHRA, CDR2 YSYEKL. This CDR3 is built from 15 residues. V was shortened by 4 bases and J by 6 bases, with 19 bases between the two germline ends. The DNA of the CDR3 is TGCGCCAGCAGCCTGGAACTCGGGTTCTCGGGCGAGCAGTACTTC. Translated, it gives CASSLELGFSGEQYF.

This clonotype was recorded at least ten times. The genes are TRBV5-1 and TRBJ2-3; D is uncertain. V shed 1 base and J shed 5 bases, with 5 bases lying between them. Germline values: CDR1 SGHRS, CDR2 YFSETQ. This CDR3 has 12 amino acids. DNA of the CDR3: TGCGCCAGCAGCTTGCTCGGAGATACGCAGTATTTT. This gives the protein CASSLLGDTQYF.

This chain's CDR3 is CASSTKGTDTQYF. As DNA, the CDR3 is TGTGCCAGCAGCACGAAGGGGACAGATACGCAGTATTTT. The chain links TRBV7-9 to TRBJ2-3; weak D call: TRBD1 (5 bases). The CDR3 length is 13 residues. V dropped 5 bases and J dropped 3 bases, with 9 bases sitting between them. The germline V gene encodes CDR1 SEHNR and CDR2 FQNEAQ (reference sequence).

This clonotype was counted only a few times. The chain couples TRBV27 to TRBJ2-7, with unresolved D. The germline V gene has CDR1 MNHEY and CDR2 SMNVEV (reference sequence). Trimming cost V 0 bases and J 0 bases, with 9 bases left between them. The CDR3 is 15 residues long. The DNA of the CDR3 is TGTGCCAGCAGTTTATCCTGGGCCCTCTCCTACGAGCAGTACTTC. This codes for CASSLSWALSYEQYF.

This clonotype was counted only a few times. The chain recombines TRBV10-3 with TRBJ2-1; 11 positions agree with TRBD2. Germline lookup yields CDR1 ENHRY and CDR2 SYGVKD. The trim removed 2 bases at V and 1 base at J, leaving 7 bases unmatched. This CDR3 is built from 18 residues. CDR3 amino acids: CAISETGTSGPSYNEQFF. CDR3 DNA sequence: TGTGCCATCAGTGAGACCGGGACTAGCGGACCATCCTACAATGAGCAGTTCTTC.

This chain uses TRBV27 with TRBJ1-4; tentatively, D is TRBD1 (6 bases). The CDR3 loop spans 14 amino acids. Trimming pared 3 bases from V and 6 bases from J, leaving 11 bases between. CDR1 MNHEY and CDR2 SMNVEV come from the germline V gene (reference sequence). The CDR3 spells CASSLSRGYEKLFF. CDR3 nucleotides: TGTGCCAGCAGTTTGAGTAGGGGGTATGAAAAACTGTTTTTT.

This clonotype was detected ten times or more. The chain couples TRBV29-1 to TRBJ2-5; D is possibly TRBD1 (6 bases). CDR1 and CDR2 from the germline V gene are SQVTM and ANQGSEA. CDR3 size: 14 residues. V gave up 1 base and J gave up 2 bases, with 11 bases separating them. As DNA, the CDR3 is TGCAGCGTTGAAGGGTCTGACAGGCAAGAGACCCAGTACTTC. It specifies CSVEGSDRQETQYF. Drawing the rest from reference TRBV29-1 and TRBJ2-5, the complete variable domain is SAVISQKPSRDICQRGTSLTIQCQVDSQVTMMFWYRQQPGQSLTLIATANQGSEATYESGFVIDKFPISRPNLTFSTLTVSNMSPEDSSIYLCSVEGSDRQETQYFGPGTRLLVL.

This clonotype was found many times. V is TRBV7-8 and J is TRBJ1-1; 7 bases map to TRBD1. Per the germline V gene, CDR1 is SGHVS and CDR2 is FQNEAQ. The CDR3 spans 15 residues. V trimming: 1 base; J trimming: 7 bases; junction bases outside the gene matches: 9. The CDR3 DNA is TGTGCCAGCAGCTTAGGGGTCGCAGGGGGAGGTGAAGCTTTCTTT. Translating gives CASSLGVAGGGEAFF.

This clonotype is deemed medium-sized. CDR3 sequence reads: CASSDSGAFNEQFF. CDR3 coding DNA: TGTGCCAGCAGTGACAGCGGGGCTTTCAATGAGCAGTTCTTC. This chain joins TRBV6-4 and TRBJ2-1; 7 bases are a match to TRBD2. CDR1 MRHNA and CDR2 SNTAGT come from the germline V gene. The CDR3 totals 14 residues. The junction had 4 bases not matched to a gene; V was cut back by 2 bases and J by 6 bases.

This clonotype showed up many times. V usage is TRBV7-9 and J usage is TRBJ2-1, with 10 bases fitting TRBD2. Germline V gene data show CDR1 as SEHNR and CDR2 as FQNEAQ (reference sequence). Trimming removed 1 base from V and 4 bases from J; junction bases left unmatched: 19. The CDR3 is 21 residues long. CDR3 in DNA: TGTGCCAGCAGCTTAGGTCGGCTAGCGGGAGTTCACGACTCATTATACAATGAGCAGTTCTTC. Amino acid sequence: CASSLGRLAGVHDSLYNEQFF.

The sample holds a few counts of this clonotype. The J gene is TRBJ2-1, the V gene TRBV5-6, with 7 bases lining up with TRBD2. The length of the CDR3 is 15 residues. V lost 3 bases to trimming and J lost 8 bases; unmatched junction nucleotides: 11. CDR1 is SGHDT and CDR2 is YYEEEE in the germline V gene. Here the CDR3 reads CASSWTYRLADEQFF. Written as DNA, the CDR3 is TGTGCCAGCAGCTGGACTTACCGACTAGCCGATGAGCAGTTCTTC.

V gene TRBV6-1 combines with J gene TRBJ2-1; D remains unclear. V lost 3 bases, J lost 0 bases, and 6 bases lay in between. Germline V gene sequence: CDR1 MNHNS, CDR2 SASEGT. The CDR3 runs to 14 residues. The DNA for the CDR3 is TGTGCCAGCAGTGAGGGATACTCCTACAATGAGCAGTTCTTC. It encodes CASSEGYSYNEQFF.

The genes are TRBV6-5 and TRBJ2-5, with TRBD2 as a possible D gene (5 bases). The CDR3 has 13 amino acids. The germline V gene has CDR1 MNHEY and CDR2 SVGAGI. V dropped 0 bases and J dropped 9 bases, with 11 bases sitting between them. CDR3 DNA: TGTGCCAGCAGTTACTCGGAGGAAGCTGCCCAGTACTTC. Protein: CASSYSEEAAQYF.

This clonotype was recorded many times. The chain employs TRBV28 and TRBJ1-6; D is uncertain. CDR3 length: 15 residues. Trimming stripped 10 bases from V and 8 bases from J, with 21 bases between. Germline V gene sequence: CDR1 MDHEN, CDR2 SYDVKM. For the CDR3, the DNA is TGTGCCACCTCCTCGAGAGACAAAATGGATTCACCCCTCCACTTT. Translated: CATSSRDKMDSPLHF. Together with reference TRBV28 and TRBJ1-6, the CDR3 gives the full variable domain: DVKVTQSSRYLVKRTGEKVFLECVQDMDHENMFWYRQDPGLGLRLIYFSYDVKMKEKGDIPEGYSVSREKKERFSLILESASTNQTSMYLCATSSRDKMDSPLHFGNGTRLTVT.